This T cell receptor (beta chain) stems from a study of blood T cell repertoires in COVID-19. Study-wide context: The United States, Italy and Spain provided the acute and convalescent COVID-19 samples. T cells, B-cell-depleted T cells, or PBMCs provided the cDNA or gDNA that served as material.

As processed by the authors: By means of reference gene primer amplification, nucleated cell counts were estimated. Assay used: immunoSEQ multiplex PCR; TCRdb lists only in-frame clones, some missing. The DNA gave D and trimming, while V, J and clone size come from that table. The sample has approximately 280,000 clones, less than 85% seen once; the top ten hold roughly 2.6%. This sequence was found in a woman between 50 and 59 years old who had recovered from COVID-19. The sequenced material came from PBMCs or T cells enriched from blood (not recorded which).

The CDR3 spells CARRCIYGYTF. DNA for the CDR3: TGTGCCAGGAGATGTATCTACGGCTACACCTTC. The chain uses TRBV9 and TRBJ1-2; D is uncertain. The length of the CDR3 is 11 residues. V was trimmed by 8 bases and J by 8 bases, leaving 13 bases between them. The V gene's germline CDR1 is SGDLS and CDR2 YYNGEE.